This TCR beta chain appears in the sequencing data of a study of blood T cell repertoires in COVID-19. In the study overall: Both acute and convalescent COVID-19 samples were obtained from the United States, Italy and Spain. Sources were T cells, B-cell-depleted T cells, or PBMCs; the material itself was cDNA or gDNA.

Source study methods: By means of reference gene primer amplification, nucleated cell counts were estimated. The data were produced by immunoSEQ multiplex PCR, yet TCRdb's version contains in-frame clones alone and is incomplete. That table is the source of V, J and clone size, and D and trimming were worked out from the DNA. The repertoire includes under 250,000 clones, around 90% of them detected once, and 2.6% sits in the top ten. This CDR3 is built from 15 residues. Unmatched junction bases numbered 8, after V lost 4 bases and J lost 7 bases. CDR1 is SQVTM and CDR2 is ANQGSEA in the germline V gene. Clinical histories supplied by participants themselves formed the basis of cohort assignment.

The material sequenced was PBMCs or T cells enriched from blood (not recorded which). This TCR was sampled from a woman younger than 45 with acute COVID-19. The gene calls are TRBV29-1 and TRBJ2-1; 12 bases match TRBD2. CDR3 loop: CSVVWVTSGGNEQFF. CDR3 nucleotides: TGCAGCGTTGTTTGGGTTACTAGCGGGGGGAATGAGCAGTTCTTC.